This TCR beta chain derives from a study of Graves' ophthalmopathy and Graves' hyperthyroidism. This clonotype has a handful of counts. Amplified TCR beta CDR3 regions were obtained using RNA transcripts as template. HTBI primers served in a first-round RT-PCR, which a second-round multiplex PCR followed. TCRdb re-called the multiplex PCR reads with MiXCR, one entry per CDR3 protein. The sample holds about 400,000 distinct CDR3 sequences, 15% seen once. With V trimmed by 5 bases and J by 0 bases, 13 bases remained unmatched. There are 19 residues in the CDR3. Germline assignment: CDR1 SGHAT and CDR2 FQNNGV.

Sequenced: peripheral blood. This receptor was obtained from a woman under 30 with stable Graves' hyperthyroidism. The rearrangement links TRBV11-2 to TRBJ2-6; 7 bases match TRBD1. CDR3 region: CASSNQAQGVSSGANVLTF. DNA of the CDR3: TGTGCCAGCAGCAACCAGGCCCAGGGGGTCTCCTCTGGGGCCAACGTCCTGACTTTC.